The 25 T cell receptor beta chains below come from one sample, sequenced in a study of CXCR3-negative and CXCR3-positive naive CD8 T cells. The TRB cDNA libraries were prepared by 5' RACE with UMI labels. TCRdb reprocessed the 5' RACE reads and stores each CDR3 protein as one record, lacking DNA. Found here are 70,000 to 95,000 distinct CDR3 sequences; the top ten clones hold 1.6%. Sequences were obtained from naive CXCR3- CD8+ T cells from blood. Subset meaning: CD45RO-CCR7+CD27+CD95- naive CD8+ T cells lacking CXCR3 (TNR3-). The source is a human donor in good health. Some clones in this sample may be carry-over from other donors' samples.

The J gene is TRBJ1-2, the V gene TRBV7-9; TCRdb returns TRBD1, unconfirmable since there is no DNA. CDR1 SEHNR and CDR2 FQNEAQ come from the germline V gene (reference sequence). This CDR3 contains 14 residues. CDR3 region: CASSRTGGAYGYTF.

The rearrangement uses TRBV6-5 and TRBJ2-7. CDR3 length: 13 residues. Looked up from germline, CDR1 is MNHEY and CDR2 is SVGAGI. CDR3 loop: CASRPDGPYEQYF.

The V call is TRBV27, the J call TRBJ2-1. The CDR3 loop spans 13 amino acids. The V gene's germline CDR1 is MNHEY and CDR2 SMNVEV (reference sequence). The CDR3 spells CASRRLGYNEQFF.

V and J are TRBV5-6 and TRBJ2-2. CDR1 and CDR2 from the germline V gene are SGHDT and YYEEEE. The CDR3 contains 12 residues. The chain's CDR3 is CASSFGSGELFF.

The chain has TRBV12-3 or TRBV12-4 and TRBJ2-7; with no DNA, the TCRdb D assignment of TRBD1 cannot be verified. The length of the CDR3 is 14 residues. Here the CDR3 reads CASRSAGAVYEQYF.

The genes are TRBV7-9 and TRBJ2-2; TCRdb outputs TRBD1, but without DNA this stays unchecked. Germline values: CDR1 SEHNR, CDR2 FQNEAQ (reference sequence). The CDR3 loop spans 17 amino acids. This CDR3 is CASSASTGTVNTGELFF.

The CDR3 loop reads CATSRAPRAALTDTQYF. The chain recombines TRBV15 with TRBJ2-3; the TRBD1 assignment by TCRdb is unverifiable without DNA. The CDR3 totals 17 residues. Germline V lookup: CDR1 LNHNV, CDR2 YYDKDF (reference sequence). The variable domain in full, with the rest retrieved from reference TRBV15 and TRBJ2-3, is DAMVIQNPRYQVTQFGKPVTLSCSQTLNHNVMYWYQQKSSQAPKLLFHYYDKDFNNEADTPDNFQSRRPNTSFCFLDIRSPGLGDTAMYLCATSRAPRAALTDTQYFGPGTRLTVL.

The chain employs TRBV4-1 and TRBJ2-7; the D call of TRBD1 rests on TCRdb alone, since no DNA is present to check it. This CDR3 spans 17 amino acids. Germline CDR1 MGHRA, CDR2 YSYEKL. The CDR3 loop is CASSQGTGGTVSYEQYF.

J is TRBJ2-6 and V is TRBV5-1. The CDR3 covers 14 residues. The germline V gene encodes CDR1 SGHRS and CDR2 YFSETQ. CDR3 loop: CASSLDRRANVLTF.

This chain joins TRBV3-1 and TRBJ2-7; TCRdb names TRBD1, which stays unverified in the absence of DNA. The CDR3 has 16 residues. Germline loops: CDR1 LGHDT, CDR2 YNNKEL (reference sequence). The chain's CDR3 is CASSQDGGQASYEQYF.

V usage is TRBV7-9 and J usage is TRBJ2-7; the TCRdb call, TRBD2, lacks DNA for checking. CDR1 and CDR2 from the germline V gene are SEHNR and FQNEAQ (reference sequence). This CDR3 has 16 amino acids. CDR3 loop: CASSPGGGGGFYEQYF.

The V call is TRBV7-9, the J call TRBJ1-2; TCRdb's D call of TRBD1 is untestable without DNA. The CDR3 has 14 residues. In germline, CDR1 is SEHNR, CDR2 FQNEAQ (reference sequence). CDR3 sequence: CASSLGDSLYGYTF.

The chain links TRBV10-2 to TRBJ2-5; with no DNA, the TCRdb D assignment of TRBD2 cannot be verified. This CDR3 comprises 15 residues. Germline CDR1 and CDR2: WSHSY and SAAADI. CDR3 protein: CASSEGLADQETQYF.

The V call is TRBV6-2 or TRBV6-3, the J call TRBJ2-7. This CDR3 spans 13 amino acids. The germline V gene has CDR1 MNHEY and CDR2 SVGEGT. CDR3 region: CASSYTGPYEQYF.

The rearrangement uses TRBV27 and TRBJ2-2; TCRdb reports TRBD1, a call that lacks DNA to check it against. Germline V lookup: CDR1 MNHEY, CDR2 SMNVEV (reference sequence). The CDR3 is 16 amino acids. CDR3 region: CASAGQAFRNTGELFF.

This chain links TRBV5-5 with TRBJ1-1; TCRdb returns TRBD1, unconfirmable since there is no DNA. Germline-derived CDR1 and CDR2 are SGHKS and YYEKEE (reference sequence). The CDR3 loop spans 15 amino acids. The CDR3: CASSAKGGTYTEAFF.

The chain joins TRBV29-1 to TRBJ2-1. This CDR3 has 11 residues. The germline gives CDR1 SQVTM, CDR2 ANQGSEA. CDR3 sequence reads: CSWGFRGEQFF.

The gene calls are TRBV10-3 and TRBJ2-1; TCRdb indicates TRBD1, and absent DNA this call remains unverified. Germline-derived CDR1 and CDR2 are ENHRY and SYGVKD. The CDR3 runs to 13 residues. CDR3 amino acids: CATVQGDLNEQFF.

The CDR3 sequence is CSVESFRDASSYEQYF. The chain joins TRBV29-1 to TRBJ2-7; TCRdb lists TRBD1, though no DNA is available to test this call. CDR1 is SQVTM and CDR2 is ANQGSEA in the germline V gene. The CDR3 has 16 amino acids.

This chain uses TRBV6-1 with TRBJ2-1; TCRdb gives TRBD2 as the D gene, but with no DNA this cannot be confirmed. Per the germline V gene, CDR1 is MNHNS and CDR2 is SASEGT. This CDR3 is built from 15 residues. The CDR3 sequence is CASSDKREGIREQFF.

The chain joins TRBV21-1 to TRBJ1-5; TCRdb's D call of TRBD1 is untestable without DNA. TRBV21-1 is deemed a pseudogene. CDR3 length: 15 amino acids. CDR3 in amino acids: CASSRGWDSNQPQHF.

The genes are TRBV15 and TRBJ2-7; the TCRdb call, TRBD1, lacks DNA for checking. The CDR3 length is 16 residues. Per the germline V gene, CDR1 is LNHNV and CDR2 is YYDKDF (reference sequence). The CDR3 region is CATSRLLPGKSYEQYF. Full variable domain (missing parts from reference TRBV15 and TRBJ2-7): DAMVIQNPRYQVTQFGKPVTLSCSQTLNHNVMYWYQQKSSQAPKLLFHYYDKDFNNEADTPDNFQSRRPNTSFCFLDIRSPGLGDTAMYLCATSRLLPGKSYEQYFGPGTRLTVT.

The CDR3 loop reads CASSRDGASSYNEQFF. This rearrangement joins TRBV6-5 to TRBJ2-1; the TCRdb D gene call, TRBD1, has no DNA to confirm it. There are 16 residues in the CDR3. Germline V gives CDR1 MNHEY, CDR2 SVGAGI.

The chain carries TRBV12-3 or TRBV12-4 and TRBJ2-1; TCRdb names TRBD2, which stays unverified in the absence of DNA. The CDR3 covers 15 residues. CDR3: CASSSETSGYNEQFF.

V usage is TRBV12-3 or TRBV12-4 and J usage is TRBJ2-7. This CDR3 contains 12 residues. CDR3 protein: CASSLGAYEQYF.